A single sample is the source of the 5 T cell receptor beta chains below, sequenced in a study of Graves' ophthalmopathy and Graves' hyperthyroidism. Investigators amplified TCR beta CDR3 regions from RNA transcripts. RT-PCR in the first round used HTBI primers; a second-round multiplex PCR followed. TCRdb used MiXCR to reprocess the multiplex PCR reads, holding one entry per CDR3 protein. The data show around 520,000 distinct CDR3 sequences, with under 45% seen just once and around 4% held by the top ten. The sequenced sample consisted of peripheral blood or thyroid tissue (not recorded which). These receptors were collected from an adult man with Graves' hyperthyroidism.

This clonotype was detected a few times. The gene calls are TRBV7-8 and TRBJ2-7, with 9 bases identical to TRBD1. With the DNA end fitting TRBJ2-1 better, the J assignment may be wrong. This CDR3 is 15 amino acids long. CDR1 and CDR2 (germline): SGHVS, FQNEAQ. The CDR3 protein is CASSPAGQGNNEQFF. CDR3 DNA sequence: TGTGCCAGCAGCCCCGCGGGACAGGGTAACAATGAGCAGTTCTTC.

This clonotype is termed medium-sized. The rearrangement joins TRBV25-1 to TRBJ1-1; the D is unclear. The ends were cut back, 1 base at V and 5 bases at J, with 11 bases in the middle. Germline V gene data show CDR1 as MGHDK and CDR2 as SYGVNS. The CDR3 runs to 14 residues. In DNA form, the CDR3 reads TGTGCCAGCAGTGAATTCGGCAGCCTAACTGAAGCTTTCTTT. Its protein product is CASSEFGSLTEAFF.

The rearrangement uses TRBV19 and TRBJ2-7; D possibly matches TRBD1 or TRBD2 (5 bases each). Germline V gene lookup returns CDR1 LNHDA and CDR2 SQIVND (reference sequence). The CDR3 totals 14 residues. In DNA, the CDR3 is TGTGCTAGGGAAGGGACCTCTAGCTCCTACGAGCAGTACTTC. It specifies CAREGTSSSYEQYF.

The chain carries TRBV2 and TRBJ1-5; TRBD1 aligns across 9 bases. Germline lookup yields CDR1 SNHLY and CDR2 FYNNEI. V dropped 6 bases and J dropped 4; count of bases not matched to a gene: 7. This CDR3 contains 15 residues. CDR3 sequence reads: CASRGSGTGNQPQHF. The DNA for the CDR3 is TGTGCCAGCAGGGGTTCCGGGACAGGGAATCAGCCCCAGCATTTT.

The table lists this clonotype with many counts. This chain joins TRBV6-1 and TRBJ2-5; D is possibly TRBD1 (6 bases). CDR3 length: 14 residues. V shed 4 bases and J shed 5 bases, with 14 bases lying between them. Germline V gives CDR1 MNHNS, CDR2 SASEGT. The CDR3 here is CASSGDKGSETQYF. The CDR3 nucleotides are TGTGCCAGCAGTGGGGACAAGGGATCGGAGACCCAGTACTTC.